This TCR beta chain was observed in a study of blood T cell repertoires in COVID-19. In the study overall: Specimens from acute and convalescent COVID-19 originated in the United States, Italy and Spain. The cDNA or gDNA used as material had been derived from T cells, B-cell-depleted T cells, or PBMCs.

From germline, CDR1 is MNHEY and CDR2 SVGEGT. V lost 2 bases and J lost 5; bases outside the gene matches: 3. The CDR3 runs 15 residues. Original data processing: Reference gene primers were amplified, and this amplification served to estimate nucleated cell counts. Only in-frame clones appear in the TCRdb table, and some are missing; sequencing was by immunoSEQ multiplex PCR. V and J calls and clone size follow that table, whereas D and trimming were derived from the DNA. The table has around 280,000 clones, approximately 83% seen once; the top ten hold approximately 2.2%. Material for sequencing was peripheral blood. The clonotype comes from a woman in her twenties or thirties who had recovered from COVID-19. This chain joins TRBV6-2 or TRBV6-3 and TRBJ2-1; 10 nucleotides match TRBD2. CDR3: CASSYRSGGNNEQFF. CDR3 in DNA: TGTGCCAGCAGTTACCGTAGCGGGGGGAACAATGAGCAGTTCTTC.